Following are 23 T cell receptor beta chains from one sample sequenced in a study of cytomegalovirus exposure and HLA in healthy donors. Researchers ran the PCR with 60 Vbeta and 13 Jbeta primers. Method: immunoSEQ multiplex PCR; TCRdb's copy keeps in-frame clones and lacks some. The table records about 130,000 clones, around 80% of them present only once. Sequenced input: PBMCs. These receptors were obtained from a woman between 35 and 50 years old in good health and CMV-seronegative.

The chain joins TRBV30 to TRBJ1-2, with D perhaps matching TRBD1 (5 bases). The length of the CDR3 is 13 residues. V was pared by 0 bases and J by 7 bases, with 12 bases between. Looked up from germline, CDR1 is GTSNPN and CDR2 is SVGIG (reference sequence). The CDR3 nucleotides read TGTGCCTGGAGTGTATTGGGGGGGGTTGGCTACACCTTC. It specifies CAWSVLGGVGYTF.

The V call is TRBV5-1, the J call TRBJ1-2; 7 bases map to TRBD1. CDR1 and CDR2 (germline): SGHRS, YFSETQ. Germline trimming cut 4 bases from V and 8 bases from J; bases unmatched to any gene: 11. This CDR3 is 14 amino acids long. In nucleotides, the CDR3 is TGCGCCAGCAGCCCCGGACAGGCAGGAGAAGGCTACACCTTC. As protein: CASSPGQAGEGYTF.

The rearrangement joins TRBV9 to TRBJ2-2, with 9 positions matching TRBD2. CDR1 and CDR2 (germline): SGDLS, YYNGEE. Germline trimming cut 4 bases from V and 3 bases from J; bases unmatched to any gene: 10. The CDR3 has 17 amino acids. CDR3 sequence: CASSSQGLAGYTGELFF. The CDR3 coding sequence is TGTGCCAGCAGCTCCCAGGGGCTAGCGGGATACACCGGGGAGCTGTTTTTT.

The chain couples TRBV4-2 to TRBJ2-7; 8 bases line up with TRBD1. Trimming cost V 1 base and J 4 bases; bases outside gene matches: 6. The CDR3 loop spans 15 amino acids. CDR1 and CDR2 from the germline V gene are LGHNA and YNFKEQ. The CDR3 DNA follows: TGTGCCAGCAGCCAAGGGCAGGGGGCGGCATACGAGCAGTACTTC. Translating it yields CASSQGQGAAYEQYF.

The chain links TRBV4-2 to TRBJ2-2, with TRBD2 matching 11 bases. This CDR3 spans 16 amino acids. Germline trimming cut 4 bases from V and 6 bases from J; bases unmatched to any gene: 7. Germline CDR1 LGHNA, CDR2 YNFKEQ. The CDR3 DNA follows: TGTGCCAGCAGCCCCCATAGCGGGAGGGCCCCCGGGGAGCTGTTTTTT. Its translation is CASSPHSGRAPGELFF.

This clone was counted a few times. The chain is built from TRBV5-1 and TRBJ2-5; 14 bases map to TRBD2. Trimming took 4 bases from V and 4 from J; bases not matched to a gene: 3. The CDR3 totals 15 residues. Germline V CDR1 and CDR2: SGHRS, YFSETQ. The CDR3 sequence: CASSPGTSGRETQYF. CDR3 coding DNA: TGCGCCAGCAGCCCGGGGACTAGCGGGAGAGAGACCCAGTACTTC. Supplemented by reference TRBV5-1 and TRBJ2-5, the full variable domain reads KAGVTQTPRYLIKTRGQQVTLSCSPISGHRSVSWYQQTPGQGLQFLFEYFSETQRNKGNFPGRFSGRQFSNSRSEMNVSTLELGDSALYLCASSPGTSGRETQYFGPGTRLLVL.

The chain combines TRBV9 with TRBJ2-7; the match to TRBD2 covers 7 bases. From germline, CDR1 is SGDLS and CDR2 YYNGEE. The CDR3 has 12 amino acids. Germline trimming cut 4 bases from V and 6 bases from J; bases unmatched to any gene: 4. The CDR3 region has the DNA TGTGCCAGCAGCAGCGGGGAGGGCGAGCAGTACTTC. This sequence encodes CASSSGEGEQYF.

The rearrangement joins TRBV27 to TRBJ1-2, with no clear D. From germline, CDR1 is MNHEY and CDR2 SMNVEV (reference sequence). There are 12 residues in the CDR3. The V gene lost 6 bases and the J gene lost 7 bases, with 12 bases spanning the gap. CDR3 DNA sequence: TGTGCCAGCAGGTCGAATCCGGGTGGCTACACCTTC. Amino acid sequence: CASRSNPGGYTF.

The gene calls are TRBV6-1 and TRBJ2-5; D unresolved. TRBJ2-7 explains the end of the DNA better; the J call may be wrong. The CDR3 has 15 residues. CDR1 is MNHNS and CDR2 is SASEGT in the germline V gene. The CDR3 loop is CASSLTVVITYEQYF. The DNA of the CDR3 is TGTGCCAGCAGCCTTACAGTCGTGATAACCTACGAGCAGTACTTC.

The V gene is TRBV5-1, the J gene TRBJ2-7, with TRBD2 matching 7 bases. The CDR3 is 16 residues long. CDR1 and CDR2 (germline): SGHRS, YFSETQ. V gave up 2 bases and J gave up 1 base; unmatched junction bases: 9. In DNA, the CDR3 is TGCGCCAGCAGCTTAGGTAATTTGCGGGGGTCCTACGAGCAGTACTTC. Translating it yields CASSLGNLRGSYEQYF.

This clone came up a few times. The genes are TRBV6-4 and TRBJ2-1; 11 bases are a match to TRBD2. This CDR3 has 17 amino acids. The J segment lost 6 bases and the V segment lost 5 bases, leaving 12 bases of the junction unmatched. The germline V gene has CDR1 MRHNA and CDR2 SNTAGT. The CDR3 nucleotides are TGTGCCAGCAGTCTCGTAGCGGGAGGGCCAGTGGTCAATGAGCAGTTCTTC. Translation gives CASSLVAGGPVVNEQFF.

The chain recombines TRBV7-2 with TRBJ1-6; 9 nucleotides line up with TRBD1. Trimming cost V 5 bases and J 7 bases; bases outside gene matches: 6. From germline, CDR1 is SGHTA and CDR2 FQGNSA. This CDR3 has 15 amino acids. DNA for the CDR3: TGTGCCAGCAGCCTATCGACAGGGGGGAATTCACCCCTCCACTTT. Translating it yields CASSLSTGGNSPLHF.

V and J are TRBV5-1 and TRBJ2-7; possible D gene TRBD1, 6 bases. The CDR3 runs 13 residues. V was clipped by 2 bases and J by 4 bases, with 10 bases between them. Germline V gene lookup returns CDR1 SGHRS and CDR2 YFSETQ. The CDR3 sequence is CASSLQGQYEQYF. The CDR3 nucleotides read TGCGCCAGCAGCTTACAGGGCCAATACGAGCAGTACTTC. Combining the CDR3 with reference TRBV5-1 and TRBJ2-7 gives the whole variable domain KAGVTQTPRYLIKTRGQQVTLSCSPISGHRSVSWYQQTPGQGLQFLFEYFSETQRNKGNFPGRFSGRQFSNSRSEMNVSTLELGDSALYLCASSLQGQYEQYFGPGTRLTVT.

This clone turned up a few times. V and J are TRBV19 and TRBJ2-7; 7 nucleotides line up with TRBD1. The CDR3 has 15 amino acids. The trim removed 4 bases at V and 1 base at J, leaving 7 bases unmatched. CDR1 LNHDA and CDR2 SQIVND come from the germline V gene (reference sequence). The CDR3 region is CASSSGQAPSYEQYF. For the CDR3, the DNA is TGTGCCAGTAGTAGCGGACAGGCACCGTCCTACGAGCAGTACTTC.

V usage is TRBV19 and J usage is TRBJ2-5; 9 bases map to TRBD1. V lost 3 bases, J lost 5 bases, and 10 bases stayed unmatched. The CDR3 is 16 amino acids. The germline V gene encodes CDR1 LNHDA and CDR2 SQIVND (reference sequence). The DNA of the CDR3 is TGTGCCAGTAGTATCCCGGGACAGGGCTCCGGGGAGACCCAGTACTTC. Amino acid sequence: CASSIPGQGSGETQYF.

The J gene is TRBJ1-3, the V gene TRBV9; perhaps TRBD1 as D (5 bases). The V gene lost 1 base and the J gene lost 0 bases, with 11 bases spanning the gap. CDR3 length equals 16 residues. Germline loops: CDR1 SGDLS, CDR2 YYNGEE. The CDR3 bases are TGTGCCAGCAGCGTATTTGACAGCAGCTCTGGAAACACCATATATTTT. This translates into CASSVFDSSSGNTIYF.

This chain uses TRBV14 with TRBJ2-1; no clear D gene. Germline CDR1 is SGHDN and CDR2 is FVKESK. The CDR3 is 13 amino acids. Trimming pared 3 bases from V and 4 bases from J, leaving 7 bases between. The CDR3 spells CASSQGRYNEQFF. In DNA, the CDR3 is TGTGCCAGCAGCCAGGGCCGGTACAATGAGCAGTTCTTC.

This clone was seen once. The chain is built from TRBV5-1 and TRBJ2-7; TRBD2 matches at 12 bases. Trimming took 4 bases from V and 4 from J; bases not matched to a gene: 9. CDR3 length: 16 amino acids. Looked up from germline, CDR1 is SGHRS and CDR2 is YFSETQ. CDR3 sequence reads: CASSPRTSGKTYEQYF. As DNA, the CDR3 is TGCGCCAGCAGCCCTCGGACTAGCGGGAAGACTTACGAGCAGTACTTC. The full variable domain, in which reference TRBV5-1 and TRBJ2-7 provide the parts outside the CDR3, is KAGVTQTPRYLIKTRGQQVTLSCSPISGHRSVSWYQQTPGQGLQFLFEYFSETQRNKGNFPGRFSGRQFSNSRSEMNVSTLELGDSALYLCASSPRTSGKTYEQYFGPGTRLTVT.

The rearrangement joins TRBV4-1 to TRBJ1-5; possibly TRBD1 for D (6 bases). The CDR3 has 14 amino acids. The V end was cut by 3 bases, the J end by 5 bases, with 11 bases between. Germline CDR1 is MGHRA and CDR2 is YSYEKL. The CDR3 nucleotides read TGCGCCAGCAGCCATGGGGGGGCGGATCAGCCCCAGCATTTT. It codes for CASSHGGADQPQHF.

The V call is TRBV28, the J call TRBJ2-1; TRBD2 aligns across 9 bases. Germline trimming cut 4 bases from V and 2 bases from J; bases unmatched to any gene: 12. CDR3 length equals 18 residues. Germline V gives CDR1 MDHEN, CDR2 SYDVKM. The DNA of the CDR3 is TGTGCCAGCAGTTCCGGGGATTGGGGCGGGGGGGCCTACAATGAGCAGTTCTTC. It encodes CASSSGDWGGGAYNEQFF.

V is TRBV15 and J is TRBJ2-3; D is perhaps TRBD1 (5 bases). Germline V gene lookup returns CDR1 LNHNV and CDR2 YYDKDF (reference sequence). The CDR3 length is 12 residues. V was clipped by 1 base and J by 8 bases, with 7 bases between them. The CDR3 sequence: CATSRVQGTQYF. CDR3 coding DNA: TGTGCCACCAGCAGAGTCCAGGGTACGCAGTATTTT.

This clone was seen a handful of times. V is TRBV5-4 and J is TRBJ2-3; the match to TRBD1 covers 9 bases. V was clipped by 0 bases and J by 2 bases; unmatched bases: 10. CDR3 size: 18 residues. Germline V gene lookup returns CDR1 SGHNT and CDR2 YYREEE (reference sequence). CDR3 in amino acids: CASSLGGTGSRYTDTQYF. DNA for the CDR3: TGTGCCAGCAGCTTGGGAGGGACAGGGAGCCGCTACACAGATACGCAGTATTTT.

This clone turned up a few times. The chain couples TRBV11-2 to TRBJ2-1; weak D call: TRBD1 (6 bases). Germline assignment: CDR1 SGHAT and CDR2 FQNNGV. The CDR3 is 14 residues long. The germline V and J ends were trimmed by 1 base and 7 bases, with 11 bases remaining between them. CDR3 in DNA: TGTGCCAGCAGCTTAGCGGGCAGGGGAAATGAGCAGTTCTTC. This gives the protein CASSLAGRGNEQFF.